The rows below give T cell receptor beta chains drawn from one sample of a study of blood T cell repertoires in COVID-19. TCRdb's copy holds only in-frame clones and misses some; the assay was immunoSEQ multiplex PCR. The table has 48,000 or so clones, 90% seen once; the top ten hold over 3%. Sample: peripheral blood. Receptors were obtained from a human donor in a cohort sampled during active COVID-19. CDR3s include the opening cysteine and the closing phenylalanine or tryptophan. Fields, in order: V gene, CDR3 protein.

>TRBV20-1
CSASIRGKQYF
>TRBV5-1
CASSLVDGGNSPLHF
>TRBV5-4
CASSSHRGGTGELFF
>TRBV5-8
CASSFWGDF
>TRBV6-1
CASSEKGGLAGVVTYNEQFF
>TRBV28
CASSPSLAGQASTNEKLFF
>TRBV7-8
CASSLRTSGPSTGNEQFF
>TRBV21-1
CASSNVRLAAAYEQYF
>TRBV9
CASSSRTETYEQYF
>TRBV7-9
CASSQTDRGFTGELFF
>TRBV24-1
CATSDPSSRGYTF
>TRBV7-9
CASSQDRVDSYTF
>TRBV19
CASRGGGLYGYTF
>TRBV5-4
CASTVGVGTEAFF
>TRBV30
CAWGQGNTGELFF
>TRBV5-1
CASNKGQGNEKLFF
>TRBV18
CASSPGGDPYEQYF
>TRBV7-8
CASNNGGRGSPLRLTEAFF
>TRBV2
CASRDGTGNYGYTF
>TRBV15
CATSNIAGESREQYF
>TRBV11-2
CASSLPWGRRSPLHF
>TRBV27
CASSRIGGQSSYNEQFF
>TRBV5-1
CASSEGTSLSYNEQFF
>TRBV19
CASSIDRGLEQFF
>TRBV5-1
CASSLPASDPYEQYF
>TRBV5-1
CASSLGAGGISYEQYF
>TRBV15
CATSNRDILGEQYF
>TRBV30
CAWALSGGASNQPQHF
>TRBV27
CASSQTGAYEQYF
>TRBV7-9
CASSLSGTGSNQPQHF
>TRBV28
CASHTPQTGGGTQYF
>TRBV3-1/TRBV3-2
CASSQDRRTRGIEAFF
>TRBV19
CASNAGGRDTQYF
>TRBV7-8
CASSYTLNTIYF